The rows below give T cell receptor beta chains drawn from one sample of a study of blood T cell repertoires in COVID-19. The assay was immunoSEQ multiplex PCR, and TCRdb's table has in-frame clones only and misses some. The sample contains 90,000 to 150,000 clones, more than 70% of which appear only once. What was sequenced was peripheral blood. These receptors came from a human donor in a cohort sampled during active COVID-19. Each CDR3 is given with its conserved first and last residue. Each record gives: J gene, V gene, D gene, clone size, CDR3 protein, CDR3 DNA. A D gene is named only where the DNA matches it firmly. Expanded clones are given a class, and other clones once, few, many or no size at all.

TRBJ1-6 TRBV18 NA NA CASSPPGTLTSPLHF TGTGCCAGCTCACCGCCCGGGACATTGACTTCACCCCTCCACTTT
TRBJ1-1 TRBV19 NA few CASSIDLHTEAFF TGTGCCAGTAGTATAGATCTTCACACTGAAGCTTTCTTT
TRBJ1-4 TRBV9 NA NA CASSVEGGLGEKLFF TGTGCCAGCAGCGTAGAGGGGGGGCTGGGCGAAAAACTGTTTTTT
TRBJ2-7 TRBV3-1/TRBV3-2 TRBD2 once CASSPSGGLNEQYF TGTGCCAGCAGCCCCAGCGGGGGTCTCAACGAGCAGTACTTC
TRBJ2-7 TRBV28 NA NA CASSIYGVRALYEQYF TGTGCCAGCAGTATCTACGGGGTCCGGGCACTTTACGAGCAGTACTTC
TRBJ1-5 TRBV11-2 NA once CASSLDSEGTRQPQHF TGTGCCAGCAGCTTAGATTCAGAGGGAACGAGGCAGCCCCAGCATTTT
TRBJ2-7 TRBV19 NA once CASSMVAGTYEQYF TGTGCCAGTAGTATGGTCGCAGGGACCTACGAGCAGTACTTC
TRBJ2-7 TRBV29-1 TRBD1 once CSVPGTGHSYEQYF TGCAGCGTTCCCGGGACAGGGCATTCCTACGAGCAGTACTTC
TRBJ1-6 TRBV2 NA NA CASNLARSPLHF TGTGCCAGCAATCTAGCCAGGTCACCCCTCCACTTT
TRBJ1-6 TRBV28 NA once CASSLSAGFSYNSPLHF TGTGCCAGCAGTTTATCGGCAGGGTTTTCCTATAATTCACCCCTCCACTTT
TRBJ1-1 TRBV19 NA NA CASSTGLSLNTEAFF TGTGCCAGTAGTACCGGACTCTCATTGAACACTGAAGCTTTCTTT
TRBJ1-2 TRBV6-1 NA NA CASSEDRERVRYTF TGTGCCAGCAGTGAAGACAGGGAAAGGGTACGCTACACCTTC
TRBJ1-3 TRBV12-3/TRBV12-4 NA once CASSPSGNTIYF TGTGCCAGCAGTCCATCTGGAAACACCATATATTTT
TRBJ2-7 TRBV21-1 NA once CASSSGGTGSYEQYF TGTGCCAGCAGCTCAGGGGGGACAGGGTCCTACGAGCAGTACTTC
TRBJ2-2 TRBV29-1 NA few CSVQAQNTGELFF TGCAGCGTGCAGGCCCAGAACACCGGGGAGCTGTTTTTT
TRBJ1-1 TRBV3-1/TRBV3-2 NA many CASSQAGGGYTEAFF TGTGCCAGCAGCCAAGCGGGGGGGGGCTACACTGAAGCTTTCTTT
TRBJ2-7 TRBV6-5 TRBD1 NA CASSYSPGQGSYEQYF TGTGCCAGCAGTTACTCTCCGGGACAGGGTAGCTACGAGCAGTACTTC
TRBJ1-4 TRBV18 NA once CASSPPMGAGEKLFF TGTGCCAGCTCACCACCGATGGGGGCGGGTGAAAAACTGTTTTTT